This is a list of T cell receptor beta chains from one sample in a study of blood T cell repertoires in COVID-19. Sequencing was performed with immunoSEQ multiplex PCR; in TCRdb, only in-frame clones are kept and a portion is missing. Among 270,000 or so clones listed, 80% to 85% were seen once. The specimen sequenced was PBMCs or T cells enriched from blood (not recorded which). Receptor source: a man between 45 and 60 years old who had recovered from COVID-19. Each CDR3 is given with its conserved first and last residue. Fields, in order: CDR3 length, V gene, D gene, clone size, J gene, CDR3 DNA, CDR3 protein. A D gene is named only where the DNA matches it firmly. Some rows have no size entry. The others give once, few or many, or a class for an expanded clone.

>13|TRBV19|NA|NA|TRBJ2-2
TGTGCCAGTAATGGTTCGCCAGGCGGGGAGCTGTTTTTT
CASNGSPGGELFF
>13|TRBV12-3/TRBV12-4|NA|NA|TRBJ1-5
TGTGCCAGCACGATGCTACCCCATCAGCCCCAGCATTTT
CASTMLPHQPQHF
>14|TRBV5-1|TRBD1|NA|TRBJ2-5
TGCGCCAGCACCGGACAGGGGGCGTGGGAGACCCAGTACTTC
CASTGQGAWETQYF
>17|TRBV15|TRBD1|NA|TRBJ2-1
TGTGCCACCAGCAGAGATTTAGGGACAGGGAGCTACAATGAGCAGTTCTTC
CATSRDLGTGSYNEQFF
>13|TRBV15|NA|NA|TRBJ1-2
TGTGCCACCAGCAGAGAAATGGAGGACCACTACACCTTC
CATSREMEDHYTF
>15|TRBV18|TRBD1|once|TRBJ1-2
TGTGCCAGCTCACCAAAAGAATCGACAGGGAGTGGCTACACCTTC
CASSPKESTGSGYTF
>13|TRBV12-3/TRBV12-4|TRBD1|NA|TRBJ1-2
TGTGCCAGCAGCCGCGGACAGGGGGGTGGCTACACCTTC
CASSRGQGGGYTF
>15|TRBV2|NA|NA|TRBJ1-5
TGTGCCAGCAGCCCGGCACAGGTCCTCAATCAGCCCCAGCATTTT
CASSPAQVLNQPQHF
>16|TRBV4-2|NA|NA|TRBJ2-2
TGTGCCAGCAGCCAGCGGGCGGGGGCGAATACCGGGGAGCTGTTTTTT
CASSQRAGANTGELFF
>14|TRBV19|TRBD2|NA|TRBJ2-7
TGTGCCAGTAGTTTCACTAGCGGCTCCTACGAGCAGTACTTC
CASSFTSGSYEQYF
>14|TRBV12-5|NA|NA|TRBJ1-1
TGTGCTAGTGGTTTGGGACAGACGAACACTGAAGCTTTCTTT
CASGLGQTNTEAFF
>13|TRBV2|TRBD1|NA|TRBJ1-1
TGTGCCAGGGACAGGGGGGCGAACACTGAAGCTTTCTTT
CARDRGANTEAFF
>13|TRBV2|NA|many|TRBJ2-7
TGTGCCAGCGCCAACGGGGTTTTGGGGGAGCAGTACTTC
CASANGVLGEQYF
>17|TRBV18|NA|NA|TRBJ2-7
TGTGCCAGCTCCTCCTGGCCAGGGGACCCACCCTCCTACGAGCAGTACTTC
CASSSWPGDPPSYEQYF
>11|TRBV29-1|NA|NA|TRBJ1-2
TGCAGCGTTGCGGGGATTTATGGCTACACCTTC
CSVAGIYGYTF
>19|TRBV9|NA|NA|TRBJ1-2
TGTGCCAGCAGCGTCCAGGCGCGGGGACCGGGGCTCCTTAACTATGGCTACACCTTC
CASSVQARGPGLLNYGYTF
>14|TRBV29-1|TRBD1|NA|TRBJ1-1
TGCAGCGTTGAAGAGGCAGGGGGCGGCACTGAAGCTTTCTTT
CSVEEAGGGTEAFF
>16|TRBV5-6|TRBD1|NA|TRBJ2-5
TGTGCCAGCAGCGCTAATACAGGGGGCTACCAAGAGACCCAGTACTTC
CASSANTGGYQETQYF
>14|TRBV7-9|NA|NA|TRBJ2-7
TGTGCCAGCAGCTTAGGTGGCGGCGCCTACGAGCAGTACTTC
CASSLGGGAYEQYF
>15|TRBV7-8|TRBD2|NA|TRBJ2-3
TGTGCCAGCAGGATGAACCGACTAGCGGCAGATACGCAGTATTTT
CASRMNRLAADTQYF
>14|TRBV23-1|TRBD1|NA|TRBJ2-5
TGCGCCGGAATTTTCCGGGACAGCAAGGGGACCCAGTACTTC
CAGIFRDSKGTQYF
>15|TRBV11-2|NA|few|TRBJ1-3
TGTGCCAGCAGCCGCCCGACAGGCTCTGGAAACACCATATATTTT
CASSRPTGSGNTIYF
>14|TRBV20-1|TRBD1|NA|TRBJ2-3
TGCAGTGCTAGTAAGACGACAGGGGACGATACGCAGTATTTT
CSASKTTGDDTQYF
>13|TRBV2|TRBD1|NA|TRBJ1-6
TGTGCCGGGCTGACAGGGGTTGACTCACCCCTCCACTTT
CAGLTGVDSPLHF
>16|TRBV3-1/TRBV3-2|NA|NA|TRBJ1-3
TGTGCCAGCAGCCCCCTTACCGTGAGCTCTGGAAACACCATATATTTT
CASSPLTVSSGNTIYF
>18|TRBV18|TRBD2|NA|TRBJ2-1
TGTGCCAGCTCACAGGGACTAGCGGGAGGGCCGAGGTCCAATGAGCAGTTCTTC
CASSQGLAGGPRSNEQFF
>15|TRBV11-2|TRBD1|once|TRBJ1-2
TGTGCCAGCAGCTTAGCCCCCGGACAGGTTGGCGGCTACACCTTC
CASSLAPGQVGGYTF
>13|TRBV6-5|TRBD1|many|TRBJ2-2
TGTGCCAGCAACAGGGGGCTTTCCGGGGAGCTGTTTTTT
CASNRGLSGELFF
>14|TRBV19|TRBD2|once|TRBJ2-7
TGTGCCAGTAGTTCCCTAGCGGGGAGCTACGAGCAGTACTTC
CASSSLAGSYEQYF
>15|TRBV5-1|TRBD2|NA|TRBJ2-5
TGCGCCAGCAGCTTGAAGCGGGGGGTCCAAGAGACCCAGTACTTC
CASSLKRGVQETQYF
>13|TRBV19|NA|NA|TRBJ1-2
TGTGCCAGTAGTCCCCAGGGGCACTATGGCTACACCTTC
CASSPQGHYGYTF
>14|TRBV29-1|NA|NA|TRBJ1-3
TGCAGCGTCAACGGGAGAGGAGGGGGAAACACCATATATTTT
CSVNGRGGGNTIYF
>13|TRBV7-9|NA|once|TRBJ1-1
TGTGCCAGCAGCTTAGACGCGGGAGCTGAAGCTTTCTTT
CASSLDAGAEAFF
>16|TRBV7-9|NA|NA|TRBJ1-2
TGTGCCAGCAGCTTAGCTTTAGGACAATTGCACTATGGCTACACCTTC
CASSLALGQLHYGYTF
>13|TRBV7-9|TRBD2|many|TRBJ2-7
TGTGCCAGCACAGGCGGGGGGTCCTACGAGCAGTACTTC
CASTGGGSYEQYF
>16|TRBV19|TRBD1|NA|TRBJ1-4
TGTGCCAGTAGTATAGGGACCGGGACAGGGTATGAAAAACTGTTTTTT
CASSIGTGTGYEKLFF
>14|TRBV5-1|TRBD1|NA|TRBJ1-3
TGCGCCAGCAGCGTGGACAGGGGACGAAACACCATATATTTT
CASSVDRGRNTIYF
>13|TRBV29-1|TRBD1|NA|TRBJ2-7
TGCAGCGTTGCCAGGACAGGGGGCTACGAGCAGTACTTC
CSVARTGGYEQYF
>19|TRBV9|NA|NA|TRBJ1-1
TGTGCCAGCAGCGTAGATCTGGGGGGGCAGGGCTCACGGCAAACTGAAGCTTTCTTT
CASSVDLGGQGSRQTEAFF
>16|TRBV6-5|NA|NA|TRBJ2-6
TGTGCCAGCAGTTACGGCCCTTCCACTGGGGCCAACGTCCTGACTTTC
CASSYGPSTGANVLTF
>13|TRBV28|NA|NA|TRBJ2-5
TGTGCCAGCGGGCGGGAAATCCAAGAGACCCAGTACTTC
CASGREIQETQYF
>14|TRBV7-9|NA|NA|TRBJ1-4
TGTGCCAGCAGCTTAGCGTATGGGAGGGAAAAACTGTTTTTT
CASSLAYGREKLFF
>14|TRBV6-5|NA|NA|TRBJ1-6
TGTGCCAGCAGCCTGACAGGATATAATTCACCCCTCCACTTT
CASSLTGYNSPLHF
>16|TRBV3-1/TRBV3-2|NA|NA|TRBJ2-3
TGTGCCAGCAGCCAAGTACTAGCTCGAGCCACAGATACGCAGTATTTT
CASSQVLARATDTQYF
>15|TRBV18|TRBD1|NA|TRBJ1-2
TGTGCCAGCTCACCGCAGACAGGGGAGAACTATGGCTACACCTTC
CASSPQTGENYGYTF
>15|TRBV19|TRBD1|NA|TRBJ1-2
TGTGCCAGTAGTACCCCGGACAGGGGAAGCTATGGCTACACCTTC
CASSTPDRGSYGYTF
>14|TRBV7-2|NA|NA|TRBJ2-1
TGTGCCAGCAGCTTAGTGGGCCAGGGGTGGGAGCAGTTCTTC
CASSLVGQGWEQFF